The entry below describes one TCR beta chain. Its antigen is not identified. Germline loops: CDR1 MDHEN, CDR2 SYDVKM. The junction had 11 bases not matched to a gene; V was cut back by 3 bases and J by 7 bases. CDR3 length equals 15 residues. Deep sequencing aimed at 1 in 200,000 to 1 in 1 million T cells' resolution. Clones were read by immunoSEQ multiplex PCR, and TCRdb kept only the in-frame ones, dropping some. The sample has about 140,000 clones, roughly 90% seen once. This sample is drawn from a study of cytotoxic CD8 clonotypes in ibrutinib-treated CLL. Study-wide background: The subjects consisted of about eleven relapsed/refractory and around 15 treatment-naive individuals, with fewer than 18 IGHV unmutated. The samples contained 260,000 or so productive templates on average. They also contained an average of 94,082 productive rearrangements. Study observations and caveats: The public clonotypes identified were infrequent and showed contraction or stability on treatment.

The chain uses TRBV28 and TRBJ1-2; 7 nucleotides match TRBD1. The material was PBMCs, obtained after 12 months of ibrutinib treatment. The TCR comes from a human donor with chronic lymphocytic leukemia. CDR3 coding DNA: TGTGCCAGCAGTTTCCCGCGGACAGGAAAAAGTGGCTACACCTTC. Protein product: CASSFPRTGKSGYTF.